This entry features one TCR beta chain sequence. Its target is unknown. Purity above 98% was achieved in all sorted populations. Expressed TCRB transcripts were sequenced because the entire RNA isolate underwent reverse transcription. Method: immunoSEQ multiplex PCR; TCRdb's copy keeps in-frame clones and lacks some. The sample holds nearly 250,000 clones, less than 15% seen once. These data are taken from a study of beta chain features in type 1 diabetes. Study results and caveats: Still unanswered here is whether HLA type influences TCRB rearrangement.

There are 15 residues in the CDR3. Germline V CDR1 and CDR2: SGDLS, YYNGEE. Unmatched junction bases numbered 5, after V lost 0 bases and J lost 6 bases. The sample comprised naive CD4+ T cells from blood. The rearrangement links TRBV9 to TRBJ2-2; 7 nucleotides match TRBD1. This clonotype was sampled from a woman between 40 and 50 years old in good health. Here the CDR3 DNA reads TGTGCCAGCAGCGTAGGAGGGGGCAGTCCCGGGGAGCTGTTTTTT. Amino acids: CASSVGGGSPGELFF.